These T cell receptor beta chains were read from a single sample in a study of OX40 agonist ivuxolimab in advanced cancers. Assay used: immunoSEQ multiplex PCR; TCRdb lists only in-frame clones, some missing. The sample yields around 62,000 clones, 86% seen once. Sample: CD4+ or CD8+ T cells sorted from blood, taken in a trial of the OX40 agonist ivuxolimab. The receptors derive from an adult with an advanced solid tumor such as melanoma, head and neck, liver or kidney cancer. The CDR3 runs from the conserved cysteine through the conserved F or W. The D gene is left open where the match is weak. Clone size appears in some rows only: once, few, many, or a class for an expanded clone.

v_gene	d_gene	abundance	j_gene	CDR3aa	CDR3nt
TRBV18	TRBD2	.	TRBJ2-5	CASSQGLAGVKTQYF	TGTGCCAGCTCACAGGGACTAGCGGGAGTCAAGACCCAGTACTTC
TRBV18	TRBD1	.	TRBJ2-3	CASSPQGAGDTQYF	TGTGCCAGCTCACCACAGGGGGCGGGCGATACGCAGTATTTT
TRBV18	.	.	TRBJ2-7	CASSRDILEDEQYF	TGTGCCAGCTCACGCGATATCCTCGAGGACGAGCAGTACTTC
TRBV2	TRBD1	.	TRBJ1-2	CATGEGAGGYTF	TGTGCCACTGGGGAGGGGGCTGGTGGCTACACCTTC
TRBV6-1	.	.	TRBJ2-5	CASRQGGETQYF	TGTGCCAGCCGTCAGGGAGGAGAGACCCAGTACTTC
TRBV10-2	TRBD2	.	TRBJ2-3	CASSESYGTSGSTDTQYF	TGCGCCAGCAGTGAGTCCTACGGGACTAGCGGGAGCACAGATACGCAGTATTTT
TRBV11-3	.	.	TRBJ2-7	CASSPGVPGGEQYF	TGTGCCAGCAGCCCCGGGGTGCCCGGAGGTGAGCAGTACTTC
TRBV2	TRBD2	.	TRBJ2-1	CASGTSASYNEQFF	TGTGCCAGTGGGACTAGCGCCTCCTACAATGAGCAGTTCTTC
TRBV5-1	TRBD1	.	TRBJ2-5	CASSLALAGGMETQYF	TGCGCCAGCAGCTTGGCCCTGGCAGGGGGAATGGAGACCCAGTACTTC
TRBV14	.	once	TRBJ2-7	CASSHRQSRPYEQYF	TGTGCCAGCAGCCACCGACAATCGCGGCCTTACGAGCAGTACTTC
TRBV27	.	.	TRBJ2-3	CASTPWAPRDTDTQYF	TGTGCCAGCACCCCATGGGCACCCAGGGACACAGATACGCAGTATTTT
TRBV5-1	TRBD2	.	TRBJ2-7	CASSPTGLAGSYEQYF	TGCGCCAGCAGCCCCACTGGACTAGCGGGAAGCTACGAGCAGTACTTC
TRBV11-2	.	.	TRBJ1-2	CASSPGGNYGYTF	TGTGCCAGCAGCCCCGGGGGAAACTATGGCTACACCTTC
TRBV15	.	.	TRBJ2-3	CATSRDLSSGKTDTQYF	TGTGCCACCAGCAGAGATTTGAGTAGCGGAAAGACAGATACGCAGTATTTT
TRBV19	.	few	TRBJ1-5	CASSKQENSNQPQHF	TGTGCCAGTAGTAAACAGGAGAATAGCAATCAGCCCCAGCATTTT
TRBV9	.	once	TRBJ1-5	CASGTGGGLGQPQHF	TGTGCCAGCGGAACTGGGGGGGGCCTGGGTCAGCCCCAGCATTTT
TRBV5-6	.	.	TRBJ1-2	CASSLEYGGDYGYTF	TGTGCCAGCAGCTTGGAGTATGGAGGCGACTATGGCTACACCTTC
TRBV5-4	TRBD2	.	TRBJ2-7	CASSLDRAGGREQYF	TGTGCCAGCAGCTTGGACCGCGCGGGAGGCCGCGAGCAGTACTTC
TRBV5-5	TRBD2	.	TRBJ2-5	CASRFGGQETQYF	TGTGCCAGCAGGTTCGGGGGGCAAGAGACCCAGTACTTC
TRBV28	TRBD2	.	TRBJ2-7	CASSSSGSSSYEQYF	TGTGCCAGCAGCTCTAGCGGGTCCAGCTCCTACGAGCAGTACTTC
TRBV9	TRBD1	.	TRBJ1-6	CASSEGALRSPLHF	TGTGCCAGCAGCGAGGGGGCTCTGAGGTCACCCCTCCACTTT
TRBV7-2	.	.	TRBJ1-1	CASSFWGARGGTEAFF	TGTGCCAGCAGCTTTTGGGGGGCCAGGGGAGGAACTGAAGCTTTCTTT
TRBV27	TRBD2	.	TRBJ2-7	CASSFREGYYEQYF	TGTGCCAGCAGTTTCAGGGAGGGGTACTACGAGCAGTACTTC
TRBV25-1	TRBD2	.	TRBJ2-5	CASSHSGPLARGTQYF	TGTGCCAGCAGCCATTCAGGCCCACTAGCGAGGGGGACCCAGTACTTC
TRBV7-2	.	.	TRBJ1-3	CASSVGLLSGNTIYF	TGTGCCAGCAGCGTGGGCCTGCTCTCCGGAAACACCATATATTTT
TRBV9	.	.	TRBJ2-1	CASSVGWGNEQFF	TGTGCCAGCAGCGTAGGGTGGGGGAATGAGCAGTTCTTC
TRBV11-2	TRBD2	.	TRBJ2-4	CASSLDPWGGNIQYF	TGTGCCAGCAGCTTAGATCCTTGGGGGGGAAACATTCAGTACTTC
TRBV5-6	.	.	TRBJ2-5	CASSPLRIETQYF	TGTGCCAGCAGCCCCCTTCGTATTGAGACCCAGTACTTC
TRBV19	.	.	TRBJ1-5	CASSIDLFPNRPQHF	TGTGCCAGTAGTATAGATCTTTTCCCTAATCGGCCCCAGCATTTT
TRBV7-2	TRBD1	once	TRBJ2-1	CASSSGQGEVNEQFF	TGTGCCAGCAGCTCCGGACAGGGGGAGGTTAATGAGCAGTTCTTC
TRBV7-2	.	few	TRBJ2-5	CASSLAAGTIQETQYF	TGTGCCAGCAGCTTAGCGGCGGGAACTATTCAAGAGACCCAGTACTTC
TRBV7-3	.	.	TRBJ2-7	CASSRGEGYEQYF	TGTGCCAGCAGCCGAGGGGAAGGCTACGAGCAGTACTTC
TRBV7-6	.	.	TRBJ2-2	CASSLMIGTPVNTGELFF	TGTGCCAGCAGCTTGATGATTGGTACGCCAGTTAACACCGGGGAGCTGTTTTTT
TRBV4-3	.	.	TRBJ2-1	CASSQSRDPRDEQFF	TGCGCCAGCAGCCAAAGCCGGGACCCCAGGGATGAGCAGTTCTTC
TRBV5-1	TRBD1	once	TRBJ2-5	CASSVGQGLSETQYF	TGCGCCAGCAGCGTGGGACAGGGGTTAAGTGAGACCCAGTACTTC
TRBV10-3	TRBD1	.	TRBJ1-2	CAISEGQDYGYTF	TGTGCCATCAGTGAAGGACAGGACTATGGCTACACCTTC
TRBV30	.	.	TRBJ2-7	CAWSAGPSSYEQYF	TGTGCCTGGAGCGCGGGCCCGAGCTCCTACGAGCAGTACTTC
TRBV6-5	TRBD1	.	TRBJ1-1	CASSPGTGYEAFF	TGTGCCAGCAGTCCCGGGACAGGCTATGAAGCTTTCTTT
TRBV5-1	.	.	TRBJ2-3	CASNQGTDTQYF	TGCGCCAGCAACCAGGGGACAGATACGCAGTATTTT
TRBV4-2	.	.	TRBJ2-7	CASSQDFEGPSLIYEQYF	TGTGCCAGCAGCCAAGATTTTGAGGGGCCTTCCCTGATATACGAGCAGTACTTC
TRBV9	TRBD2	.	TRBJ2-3	CASSGLAGTSTDTQYF	TGTGCCAGCAGCGGACTAGCGGGGACGAGCACAGATACGCAGTATTTT